Shown below are 19 T cell receptor beta chains from a single sample sequenced in a study of beta chain features in type 1 diabetes. Expressed TCRB transcripts were sequenced because the entire RNA isolate underwent reverse transcription. Clones were sequenced by immunoSEQ multiplex PCR, and TCRdb holds only the in-frame ones, with some missing. The repertoire holds about 220,000 clones, with approximately 11% as singletons. Sequencing input: central memory CD4+ T cells from blood. The receptors stem from a man younger than 30 in good health.

This clone has at least ten counts. V gene TRBV29-1 combines with J gene TRBJ2-5; 7 bases agree with TRBD2. The CDR3 is 14 amino acids. Germline lookup yields CDR1 SQVTM and CDR2 ANQGSEA. The CDR3 spells CTTKAGRNQETQYF. The DNA of the CDR3 is TGCACCACTAAAGCGGGACGGAACCAAGAGACCCAGTACTTC.

In its sample, this clone was seen many times. The same CDR3 also results from other DNA sequences found in this sample. This chain connects TRBV30 to TRBJ2-7; 8 bases are a match to TRBD1. The CDR3 covers 13 residues. Looked up from germline, CDR1 is GTSNPN and CDR2 is SVGIG (reference sequence). J gave up 5 bases and V 3 bases, and 6 bases lay outside the gene matches. The CDR3 nucleotides are TGTGCCTGGAGGGACAGGGCTTCCCACGAGCAGTACTTC. It yields the protein CAWRDRASHEQYF.

This chain connects TRBV9 to TRBJ2-5; D not certain. V was clipped by 4 bases and J by 4 bases, with 8 bases between them. There are 12 residues in the CDR3. Germline-derived CDR1 and CDR2 are SGDLS and YYNGEE. CDR3 protein: CASSPPRETQYF. Here the CDR3 DNA reads TGTGCCAGCAGCCCCCCAAGAGAGACCCAGTACTTC.

The chain combines TRBV7-8 with TRBJ2-6, with 9 bases identical to TRBD2. CDR3 length equals 17 residues. CDR1 and CDR2 (germline): SGHVS, FQNEAQ. Trimming cost V 4 bases and J 0 bases; bases outside gene matches: 4. The chain's CDR3 is CASSSLAGTSGANVLTF. CDR3 sequence (DNA): TGTGCCAGCAGCTCTCTAGCGGGGACCTCTGGGGCCAACGTCCTGACTTTC.

This clone was picked up a small number of times. CDR3 sequence: CASSEAMLGGGNQETQYF. In DNA form, the CDR3 reads TGTGCCAGCAGTGAAGCGATGTTAGGAGGGGGCAACCAAGAGACCCAGTACTTC. The J gene is TRBJ2-5, the V gene TRBV6-1, with a tentative D call TRBD1 (7 bases). Germline assignment: CDR1 MNHNS and CDR2 SASEGT. Trimming removed 0 bases at V and 0 bases at J, with 17 bases between. The CDR3 covers 18 residues.

This clone was counted only a few times. V is TRBV29-1 and J is TRBJ2-5; tentatively, D is TRBD2 (6 bases). The CDR3 covers 11 residues. Germline V gene data show CDR1 as SQVTM and CDR2 as ANQGSEA. V was pared by 4 bases and J by 10 bases, with 13 bases between. CDR3 sequence (DNA): TGCAGCGTTGGGGGGGATGCGCTCCAGTACTTC. Translation gives CSVGGDALQYF.

The rearrangement links TRBV5-4 to TRBJ2-5, with TRBD2 matching over 10 bases. There are 15 residues in the CDR3. V was pared by 4 bases and J by 4 bases, with 7 bases of the junction left unmatched. The germline V gene encodes CDR1 SGHNT and CDR2 YYREEE (reference sequence). The CDR3, as DNA: TGTGCCAGCAGCCCAGCTAGCGGGAGAGGAGAGACCCAGTACTTC. Amino acids: CASSPASGRGETQYF.

This clone was observed a handful of times. The V and J genes are TRBV29-1 and TRBJ2-7; no clear D. The V and J ends lost 4 bases and 0 bases respectively, with 10 bases between them. This CDR3 is built from 13 residues. From germline, CDR1 is SQVTM and CDR2 ANQGSEA. CDR3 sequence: CSVVAGNSYEQYF. The CDR3 DNA is TGCAGCGTTGTGGCAGGAAACTCCTACGAGCAGTACTTC.

This clone was detected a few times. The chain is built from TRBV5-1 and TRBJ2-7; D may be TRBD1 or TRBD2 (5 bases each). With 1 base removed from V and 7 bases from J, the gap between germline ends came to 9 bases. The CDR3 covers 12 residues. Germline V gene lookup returns CDR1 SGHRS and CDR2 YFSETQ. DNA for the CDR3: TGCGCCAGCAGCTTGCGGGGCCTGGAGCAGTACTTC. Translated, it gives CASSLRGLEQYF. The full variable domain, with the rest looked up from reference TRBV5-1 and TRBJ2-7, is KAGVTQTPRYLIKTRGQQVTLSCSPISGHRSVSWYQQTPGQGLQFLFEYFSETQRNKGNFPGRFSGRQFSNSRSEMNVSTLELGDSALYLCASSLRGLEQYFGPGTRLTVT.

This clone was picked up a small number of times. V usage is TRBV18 and J usage is TRBJ2-1, with 10 bases lining up with TRBD2. Germline assignment: CDR1 KGHSH and CDR2 LQKENI. The J segment lost 9 bases and the V segment lost 4 bases, leaving 9 bases of the junction unmatched. The CDR3 totals 15 residues. Written as DNA, the CDR3 is TGTGCCAGCTCACAAGCGGGAGGGCCGGAGGGTGAGCAGTTCTTC. Protein sequence: CASSQAGGPEGEQFF.

This clone was recorded a few times. The chain couples TRBV9 to TRBJ2-7, with D perhaps matching TRBD1 (6 bases). With 3 bases removed from V and 1 base from J, the gap between germline ends came to 14 bases. The CDR3 loop spans 15 amino acids. The germline V gene encodes CDR1 SGDLS and CDR2 YYNGEE. The CDR3 loop reads CASSASDSLSYEQYF. CDR3 in DNA: TGTGCCAGCAGCGCTTCGGACAGCTTATCCTACGAGCAGTACTTC.

This clone appeared many times. The V gene is TRBV15, the J gene TRBJ2-3; D is perhaps TRBD1 or TRBD2 (5 bases each). CDR1 and CDR2 (germline): LNHNV, YYDKDF (reference sequence). This CDR3 has 13 amino acids. Trimming removed 5 bases at V and 5 bases at J, with 11 bases between. The CDR3 DNA is TGTGCCACCAGCTTGTTGAGGGGAGATACGCAGTATTTT. Translating gives CATSLLRGDTQYF.

The CDR3 nucleotides are TGTGCCAGCAGCGCCAAACTAGGGACAGGGGCGCGCTATGGCTACACCTTC. Protein sequence: CASSAKLGTGARYGYTF. The J gene is TRBJ1-2, the V gene TRBV9; 10 nucleotides agree with TRBD1. Germline CDR1 reads SGDLS; CDR2 reads YYNGEE. The CDR3 spans 17 residues. V was pared by 3 bases and J by 4 bases, with 12 bases of the junction left unmatched. Full variable domain (remainder filled in from reference TRBV9 and TRBJ1-2): DSGVTQTPKHLITATGQRVTLRCSPRSGDLSVYWYQQSLDQGLQFLIQYYNGEERAKGNILERFSAQQFPDLHSELNLSSLELGDSALYFCASSAKLGTGARYGYTFGSGTRLTVV.

This clone was counted ten times or more. The V and J genes are TRBV7-2 and TRBJ1-2; no definite D call. V lost 0 bases and J 6 bases, leaving 14 bases between the germline ends. The CDR3 consists of 15 residues. Germline assignment: CDR1 SGHTA and CDR2 FQGNSA. CDR3 residues: CASSLASGQRDGYTF. CDR3 sequence (DNA): TGTGCCAGCAGCTTAGCCTCTGGTCAAAGGGATGGCTACACCTTC. Based on the CDR3 plus reference TRBV7-2 and TRBJ1-2, the full variable domain is GAGVSQSPSNKVTEKGKDVELRCDPISGHTALYWYRQSLGQGLEFLIYFQGNSAPDKSGLPSDRFSAERTGGSVSTLTIQRTQQEDSAVYLCASSLASGQRDGYTFGSGTRLTVV.

This clone was counted ten times or more. The sample carries other DNA sequences with the same CDR3. The chain joins TRBV9 to TRBJ1-5, with TRBD1 matching 9 bases. Germline V lookup: CDR1 SGDLS, CDR2 YYNGEE. V lost 3 bases and J lost 2; bases outside the gene matches: 3. The CDR3 sequence is 15 residues long. Here the CDR3 reads CASSADRGGNQPQHF. CDR3 nucleotide sequence: TGTGCCAGCAGCGCGGACAGGGGCGGCAATCAGCCCCAGCATTTT.

A word on this clone: In the same sample, other DNA sequences code for this CDR3. J is TRBJ1-3 and V is TRBV30; D is uncertain. Trimming took 5 bases from V and 0 from J, leaving 8 bases between them. CDR3 length: 13 amino acids. The germline gives CDR1 GTSNPN, CDR2 SVGIG (reference sequence). CDR3 region: CAWSASSGNTIYF. The DNA of the CDR3 is TGTGCCTGGTCGGCCAGCTCTGGAAACACCATATATTTT.

The gene calls are TRBV5-1 and TRBJ2-7, with unresolved D. CDR3 length: 13 residues. Deletions cut 3 bases from V and 7 bases from J, with 14 bases between. CDR1 SGHRS and CDR2 YFSETQ come from the germline V gene. Here the CDR3 reads CASSSRPDSEQYF. The CDR3 nucleotides are TGCGCCAGCAGCTCCAGACCCGATTCAGAGCAGTACTTC.

The J gene is TRBJ2-2, the V gene TRBV5-6; D remains unclear. The CDR3 is 12 amino acids. Germline assignment: CDR1 SGHDT and CDR2 YYEEEE. The V end lost 1 base, the J end lost 4 bases, and 2 bases lay between the germline ends. Written as DNA, the CDR3 is TGTGCCAGCAGCTTGATCACCGGGGAGCTGTTTTTT. Translating gives CASSLITGELFF.

The chain uses TRBV4-1 and TRBJ2-7; D is possibly TRBD2 (6 bases). This CDR3 comprises 14 residues. V lost 4 bases and J lost 6, with 16 bases in between. Germline-derived CDR1 and CDR2 are MGHRA and YSYEKL. The CDR3 nucleotides are TGCGCCAGCAGCCGAGCTACGGGAGTGGGCGAGCAGTACTTC. It specifies CASSRATGVGEQYF.